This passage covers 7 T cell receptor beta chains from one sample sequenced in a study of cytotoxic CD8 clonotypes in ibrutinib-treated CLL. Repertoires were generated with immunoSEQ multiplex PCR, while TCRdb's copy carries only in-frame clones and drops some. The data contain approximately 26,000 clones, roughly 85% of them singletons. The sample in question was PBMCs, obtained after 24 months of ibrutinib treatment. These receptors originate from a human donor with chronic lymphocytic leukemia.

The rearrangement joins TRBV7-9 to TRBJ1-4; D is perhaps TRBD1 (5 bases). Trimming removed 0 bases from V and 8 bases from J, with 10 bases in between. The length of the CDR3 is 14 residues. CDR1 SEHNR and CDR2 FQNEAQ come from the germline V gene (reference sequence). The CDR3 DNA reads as TGTGCCAGCAGCTTAGCAGGGTGGGACGAAAAACTGTTTTTT. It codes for CASSLAGWDEKLFF.

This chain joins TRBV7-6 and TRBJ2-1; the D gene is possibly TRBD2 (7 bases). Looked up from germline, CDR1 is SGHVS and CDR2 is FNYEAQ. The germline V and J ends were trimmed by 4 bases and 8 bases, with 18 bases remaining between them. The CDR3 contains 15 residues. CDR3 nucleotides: TGTGCCAGCAGCTGGGAGGGGGACACGGGGTATGAGCAGTTCTTC. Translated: CASSWEGDTGYEQFF.

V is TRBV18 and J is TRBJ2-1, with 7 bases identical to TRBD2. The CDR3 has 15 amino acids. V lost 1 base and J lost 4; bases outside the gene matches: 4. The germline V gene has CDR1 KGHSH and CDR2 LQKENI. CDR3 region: CASSPRASGYNEQFF. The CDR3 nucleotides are TGTGCCAGCTCACCACGGGCTAGCGGTTACAATGAGCAGTTCTTC.

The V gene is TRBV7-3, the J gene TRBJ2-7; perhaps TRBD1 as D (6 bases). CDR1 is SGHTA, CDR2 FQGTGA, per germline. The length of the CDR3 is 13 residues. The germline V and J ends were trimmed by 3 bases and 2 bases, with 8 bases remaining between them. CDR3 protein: CASSFRTAYEQYF. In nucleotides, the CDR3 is TGTGCCAGCAGCTTCAGGACAGCCTACGAGCAGTACTTC.

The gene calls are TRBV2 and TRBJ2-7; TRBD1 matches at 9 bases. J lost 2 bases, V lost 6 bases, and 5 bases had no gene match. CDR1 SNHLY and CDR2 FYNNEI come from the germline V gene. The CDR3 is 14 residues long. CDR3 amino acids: CASRMTGGTYEQYF. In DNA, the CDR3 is TGTGCCAGCAGGATGACAGGGGGTACCTACGAGCAGTACTTC.

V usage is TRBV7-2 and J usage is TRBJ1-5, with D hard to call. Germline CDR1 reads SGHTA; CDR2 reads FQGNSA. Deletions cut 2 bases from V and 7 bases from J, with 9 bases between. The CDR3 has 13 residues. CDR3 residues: CASSLLFPQPQHF. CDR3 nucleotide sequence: TGTGCCAGCAGCTTATTATTCCCGCAGCCCCAGCATTTT. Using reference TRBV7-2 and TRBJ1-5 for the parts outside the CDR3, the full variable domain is GAGVSQSPSNKVTEKGKDVELRCDPISGHTALYWYRQSLGQGLEFLIYFQGNSAPDKSGLPSDRFSAERTGGSVSTLTIQRTQQEDSAVYLCASSLLFPQPQHFGDGTRLSIL.

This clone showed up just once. This CDR3 reads CASSPLGSRANEKLFF. The CDR3 DNA reads TGTGCCAGCTCCCCCTTGGGCAGCCGCGCGAATGAAAAACTGTTTTTT. The chain joins TRBV18 to TRBJ1-4; no firm D call. V lost 6 bases, J lost 5 bases, and 19 bases lay in between. CDR1 and CDR2 from the germline V gene are KGHSH and LQKENI. CDR3 size: 16 residues.